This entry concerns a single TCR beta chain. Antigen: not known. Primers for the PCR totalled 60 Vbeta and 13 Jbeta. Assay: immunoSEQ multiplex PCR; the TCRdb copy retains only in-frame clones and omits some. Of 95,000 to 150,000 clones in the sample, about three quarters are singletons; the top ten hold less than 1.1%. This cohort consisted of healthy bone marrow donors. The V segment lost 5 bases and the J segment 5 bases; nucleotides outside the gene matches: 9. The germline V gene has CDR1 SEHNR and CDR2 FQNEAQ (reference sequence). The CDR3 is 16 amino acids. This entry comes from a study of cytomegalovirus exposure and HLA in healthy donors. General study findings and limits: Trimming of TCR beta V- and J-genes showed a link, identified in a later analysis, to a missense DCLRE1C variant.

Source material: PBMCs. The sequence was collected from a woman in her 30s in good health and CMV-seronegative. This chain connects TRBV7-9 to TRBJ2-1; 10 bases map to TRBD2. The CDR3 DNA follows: TGTGCCAGCAGCCCCTCTAGCGGGAGTTCGGACAATGAGCAGTTCTTC. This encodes CASSPSSGSSDNEQFF.